The rows below give T cell receptor beta chains drawn from one sample of a study of blood T cell repertoires in COVID-19. Profiled with immunoSEQ multiplex PCR; TCRdb holds only in-frame clones, not every one. This table holds tens of thousands of clones, 75% to 90% found once. Sequencing used peripheral blood. The source is a man over 45 with active COVID-19. The conserved cysteine and the conserved F or W are not part of the CDR3 here. A D gene is named only where the DNA matches it firmly. Where a row states a size, it is once, few, many or the class of an expanded clone; other rows omit it.

abundance | d_gene | v_gene | CDR3aa
NA | NA | TRBV6-2/TRBV6-3 | ASSNLPLSYT
NA | NA | TRBV5-1 | ASSRDPSGGPGNTIY
once | NA | TRBV4-3 | ASSQEWQEEDYGYT
NA | NA | TRBV7-9 | ASRRTRDNQETQY
NA | NA | TRBV12-1 | ASSFALLAGAPEQY
NA | NA | TRBV2 | ASRRGTTDTQY
NA | NA | TRBV27 | ASSLVGRTPTGELF
once | NA | TRBV4-1 | ASSHPGQLQETQY
NA | TRBD1 | TRBV7-2 | ASSFTGGTGVMNYGYT
NA | TRBD2 | TRBV9 | ASSPSGTSTGELF
NA | TRBD2 | TRBV15 | ATSRADTGGRAVGQF
NA | NA | TRBV5-4 | ASSPPWGVSTDTQY
NA | TRBD1 | TRBV19 | ASSRGDRPADTQY
NA | NA | TRBV2 | ASTFSGNTIY
NA | NA | TRBV7-2 | ASSLSGASNQPQH
once | TRBD1 | TRBV9 | ASSVDSTGAGGYT
NA | TRBD2 | TRBV11-2 | ASSLPSGVGSYNEQF
NA | TRBD1 | TRBV5-3 | ARSAPLTGGEQETQY
NA | NA | TRBV5-1 | ASSLTESSYEQY
NA | TRBD1 | TRBV4-1 | ASSHLTTGASYEQY
once | NA | TRBV6-1 | ASSEMTSRDSPLH
NA | TRBD2 | TRBV28 | ASSLHTTSRKTSFGEQY
NA | TRBD1 | TRBV4-1 | ASSQESPTGLGEQF
NA | NA | TRBV12-3/TRBV12-4 | ASSFSRGTEAF
NA | TRBD2 | TRBV30 | AWILAGDSYNEQF
NA | NA | TRBV6-2/TRBV6-3 | ASSWGPDSRNTGELF
NA | NA | TRBV5-1 | ASSLGSGIGGYT
NA | NA | TRBV27 | ASRRGGVAETQY
NA | NA | TRBV5-5 | ATTATGIETQY
NA | TRBD1 | TRBV27 | ASSSGTGGGEQF
NA | TRBD1 | TRBV5-6 | ASSLGQGGTEAF
NA | TRBD1 | TRBV11-3 | ASSPDRANEQY
NA | NA | TRBV30 | AWSPPYRRGLYYGYT
once | NA | TRBV29-1 | SVAGYTYNEQF
NA | NA | TRBV5-4 | ASSLPLGGGTEAF
NA | NA | TRBV4-3 | ASSQDQKDPQH
NA | NA | TRBV21-1 | ASSKGSDPSYEQY
NA | NA | TRBV18 | ASSPAGTPQETQY
NA | NA | TRBV7-9 | ASSLGLDRAGELF
NA | NA | TRBV5-6 | ASSLGELNTEAF
once | TRBD2 | TRBV7-2 | ASSAGGLADRQTQY
NA | TRBD1 | TRBV29-1 | SDRDRGTYGYT
NA | NA | TRBV19 | ASQRGLRNTGELF
NA | NA | TRBV7-2 | ASSLERTGSNQPQH
NA | TRBD1 | TRBV11-3 | ASSRKGASYQETQY
NA | NA | TRBV28 | ASSLWGIAEAF
NA | TRBD2 | TRBV4-3 | ASSQNPGLAGSGWYEQY
NA | NA | TRBV23-1 | ASSQSLGNPPYGYT
NA | NA | TRBV3-1/TRBV3-2 | ASSHTGVGNTEAF
NA | TRBD1 | TRBV6-5 | ASTGTGGNTGELF
NA | TRBD1 | TRBV7-2 | ASSLGAQGDTQY
NA | NA | TRBV9 | ASSVDLWNEQF
NA | NA | TRBV7-9 | ASSFARVEEQY
NA | NA | TRBV6-2/TRBV6-3 | ASSYSGRDYNEQF
NA | TRBD1 | TRBV6-4 | ASSQPPLDRVSETQY
once | TRBD1 | TRBV6-5 | ASSYSLDRVGGYT
NA | TRBD1 | TRBV7-3 | ASSFGQGRDTQY